The TCR beta chain described here comes from a study of CXCR3-negative and CXCR3-positive naive CD8 T cells. With regard to this clonotype: Its antigen is undetermined.

UMI-labeled TRB cDNA libraries were prepared by 5' RACE. TCRdb re-analyzed the 5' RACE reads; it lists each CDR3 protein once, without DNA. Its table records roughly 65,000 distinct CDR3 sequences. The germline V gene encodes CDR1 SQVTM and CDR2 ANQGSEA. The CDR3 totals 11 residues. General study results and limits: Diversity in memory CD8+ cells fell much lower than the comparably high levels seen in both naive subsets. Naive cells that were CXCR3-positive had more hydrophobic TRB CDR3s (compared with CXCR3-negative naive cells).

Input material: naive CXCR3+ CD8+ T cells from blood. Described subset: CD45RO-CCR7+CD27+CD95- naive CD8+ T cells expressing CXCR3 (TNR3+). The TCR comes from a human donor in good health. Some clones in this sample may be carry-over from other donors' samples. J is TRBJ2-1 and V is TRBV29-1. The CDR3 loop is CSVEDYNEQFF.